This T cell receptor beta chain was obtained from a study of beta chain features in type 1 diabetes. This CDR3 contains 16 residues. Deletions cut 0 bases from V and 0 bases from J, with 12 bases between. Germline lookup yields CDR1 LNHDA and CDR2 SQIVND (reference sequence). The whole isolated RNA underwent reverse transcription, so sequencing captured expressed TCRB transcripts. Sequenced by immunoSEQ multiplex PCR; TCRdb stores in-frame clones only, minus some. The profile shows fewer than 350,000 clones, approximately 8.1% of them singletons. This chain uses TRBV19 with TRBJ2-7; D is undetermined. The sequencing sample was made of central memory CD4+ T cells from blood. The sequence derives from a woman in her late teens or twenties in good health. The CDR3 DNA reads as TGTGCCAGTAGTATAGATCTTCCTGTTAGCTCCTACGAGCAGTACTTC. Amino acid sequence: CASSIDLPVSSYEQYF.